These 17 T cell receptor beta chains originate from one sample sequenced in a study of CD8+ T cells in alopecia areata. Isolated RNA was reverse transcribed into cDNA used as the sequencing template. The repertoire was sequenced with immunoSEQ multiplex PCR; TCRdb's copy has only in-frame clones and lacks some. The repertoire holds around 190,000 clones, 56% seen once, with over 4% in the top ten. Input material: CD8+ T cells sorted from blood. These receptors all stem from a human donor in good health.

J is TRBJ2-7 and V is TRBV2; D is uncertain. V lost 6 bases, J lost 3 bases, and 18 bases lay in between. Germline lookup yields CDR1 SNHLY and CDR2 FYNNEI. The CDR3 consists of 15 residues. In DNA, the CDR3 is TGTGCCAGCAGCCCCAGTTGGCAGACCATCTACGAGCAGTACTTC. It encodes CASSPSWQTIYEQYF.

CDR3 nucleotide sequence: TGTGCCAGCAGCTCACCGGGACATATACAGGAGACCCAGTACTTC. It encodes CASSSPGHIQETQYF. The chain combines TRBV9 with TRBJ2-5, with D perhaps TRBD1 (6 bases). The CDR3 length is 15 residues. The germline gives CDR1 SGDLS, CDR2 YYNGEE. Between the trimmed V and J ends, which lost 4 bases and 5 bases, there was a span of 18 bases.

The rearrangement joins TRBV7-9 to TRBJ2-7, with 11 nucleotides matching TRBD1. Per germline, CDR1 SEHNR and CDR2 FQNEAQ (reference sequence). After removal of 4 bases from V and 6 bases from J, the junction contained 5 bases not matched to a gene. CDR3 size: 14 residues. The CDR3 loop reads CASSSGQGVPEQYF. The CDR3 DNA follows: TGTGCCAGCAGCTCGGGACAGGGGGTGCCCGAGCAGTACTTC.

Concerning this clone: Other DNA sequences in this specimen translate into the identical CDR3. The rearrangement joins TRBV4-1 to TRBJ2-1; D call uncertain. In germline, CDR1 is MGHRA, CDR2 YSYEKL. V was cut by 3 bases and J by 7 bases, with 4 bases left in between. The CDR3 length is 11 residues. In DNA, the CDR3 is TGCGCCAGCAGCCAGGGGAATGAGCAGTTCTTC. Encoded protein: CASSQGNEQFF.

Comments on this clone: At one of its ends the junction is not consistent with the germline gene, which may arise from a read error. The chain combines TRBV27 with TRBJ1-1; D is possibly TRBD1 (6 bases). CDR1 MNHEY and CDR2 SMNVEV come from the germline V gene (reference sequence). This CDR3 comprises 14 residues. The CDR3 loop is CASRKSMDSPDAFF. As DNA, the CDR3 is TGTGCCAGCAGAAAATCGATGGACAGCCCTGATGCTTTCTTT.

V gene TRBV29-1 combines with J gene TRBJ2-1; D not certain. The ends were cut back, 4 bases at V and 0 bases at J, with 4 bases in the middle. CDR1 is SQVTM and CDR2 is ANQGSEA in the germline V gene. The CDR3 extends over 12 amino acids. This chain's CDR3 is CSVVLSYNEQFF. The CDR3 DNA follows: TGCAGCGTTGTCCTCTCCTACAATGAGCAGTTCTTC.

Turning to this clone: The CDR3 ends on some other residue instead of the conserved phenylalanine or tryptophan, so this is likely a read error. The chain joins TRBV4-1 to TRBJ2-7, with TRBD1 matching over 8 bases. Germline V CDR1 and CDR2: MGHRA, YSYEKL. J was trimmed by 3 bases and V by 0 bases; bases with no gene match: 4. The CDR3 extends over 15 amino acids. CDR3 loop: CASSQEQGGSYEQYL. DNA for the CDR3: TGCGCCAGCAGCCAAGAACAGGGGGGTAGCTACGAGCAGTACCTC.

A few counts support this clone. The chain has TRBV27 and TRBJ2-7; maybe TRBD1 (5 bases). Trimming took 2 bases from V and 3 from J, leaving 8 bases between them. Germline V gene sequence: CDR1 MNHEY, CDR2 SMNVEV (reference sequence). The CDR3 is made up of 13 amino acids. The DNA for the CDR3 is TGTGCCAGCAGTTTACAGGGTTTCTACGAGCAGTACTTC. This sequence encodes CASSLQGFYEQYF.

V and J are TRBV29-1 and TRBJ2-1; D is tentatively TRBD1 or TRBD2 (6 bases each). The CDR3 runs 17 residues. The germline CDR1 and CDR2 sequences are SQVTM and ANQGSEA. V shed 6 bases and J shed 8 bases, with 29 bases lying between them. In DNA form, the CDR3 reads TGCAGCGTCGGTAGTCCTGTCGGGGGCCGGAAACAATATGAGCAGTTCTTC. It encodes CSVGSPVGGRKQYEQFF.

This clone has a handful of counts. V usage is TRBV7-9 and J usage is TRBJ1-1; 10 nucleotides match TRBD1. Germline V lookup: CDR1 SEHNR, CDR2 FQNEAQ (reference sequence). CDR3 length equals 17 residues. J lost 1 base, V lost 3 bases, and 8 bases had no gene match. The CDR3 here is CASSFPGQGPQNTEAFF. The CDR3 coding sequence is TGTGCCAGCAGCTTCCCGGGACAGGGGCCACAGAACACTGAAGCTTTCTTT.

V and J are TRBV19 and TRBJ2-5; D tentatively fits TRBD1 or TRBD2 (6 bases each). V gave up 5 bases and J gave up 2 bases, with 18 bases separating them. Germline assignment: CDR1 LNHDA and CDR2 SQIVND (reference sequence). This CDR3 comprises 16 residues. The CDR3 spells CASSDLGGRIQETQYF. DNA for the CDR3: TGTGCCAGTAGTGACTTAGGGGGGCGTATACAAGAGACCCAGTACTTC.

This clone was picked up a small number of times. The chain links TRBV19 to TRBJ1-3; D is perhaps TRBD1 (6 bases). The germline CDR1 and CDR2 sequences are LNHDA and SQIVND (reference sequence). The CDR3 extends over 15 amino acids. The V end lost 7 bases, the J end lost 2 bases, and 15 bases lay between the germline ends. The DNA for the CDR3 is TGTGCCAGTACCACCCCCCGACAGGCTGGAAACACCATATATTTT. As protein: CASTTPRQAGNTIYF.

The chain carries TRBV29-1 and TRBJ1-1; D possibly corresponds to TRBD1 (6 bases). Germline CDR1 reads SQVTM; CDR2 reads ANQGSEA. CDR3 length: 12 amino acids. Deletions cut 7 bases from V and 6 bases from J, with 15 bases between. The CDR3 DNA follows: TGCAGCGGAGAGGGGGGGCGGGCTGAAGCTTTCTTT. Translation gives CSGEGGRAEAFF.

V usage is TRBV7-8 and J usage is TRBJ2-1; 8 bases are shared with TRBD2. CDR1 and CDR2 from the germline V gene are SGHVS and FQNEAQ. The J segment lost 8 bases and the V segment lost 5 bases, leaving 26 bases of the junction unmatched. The CDR3 covers 20 residues. CDR3 sequence reads: CASSLDPGGGRGPPWDEQFF. CDR3 in DNA: TGTGCCAGCAGCCTAGACCCCGGGGGGGGGCGGGGGCCCCCTTGGGATGAGCAGTTCTTC.

The chain is built from TRBV5-6 and TRBJ2-7, with 9 bases fitting TRBD1. Germline trimming cut 4 bases from V and 5 bases from J; bases unmatched to any gene: 7. Germline CDR1 is SGHDT and CDR2 is YYEEEE. The CDR3 length is 14 residues. CDR3 sequence: CASSPRDRVDEQYF. The CDR3 DNA is TGTGCCAGCAGCCCCCGGGACAGGGTGGACGAGCAGTACTTC.

With regard to this clone: Different DNA sequences within this sample yield the same CDR3. J is TRBJ1-1 and V is TRBV4-1, with TRBD1 identical over 9 bases. The V segment lost 1 base and the J segment 3 bases; nucleotides outside the gene matches: 9. CDR1 is MGHRA and CDR2 is YSYEKL in the germline V gene. This CDR3 has 17 amino acids. The CDR3 is CASSQVGGQGKHTEAFF. DNA of the CDR3: TGCGCCAGCAGCCAAGTGGGGGGACAGGGCAAGCACACTGAAGCTTTCTTT.

The chain combines TRBV7-6 with TRBJ2-1; D is unclear. CDR3 length equals 12 residues. V lost 1 base and J 5 bases, leaving 3 bases between the germline ends. The V gene's germline CDR1 is SGHVS and CDR2 FNYEAQ. DNA of the CDR3: TGTGCCAGCAGCTTAGGGAACAATGAGCAGTTCTTC. Its translation: CASSLGNNEQFF.